This entry lists 24 T cell receptor beta chains sequenced from one sample in a study of blood T cell repertoires in COVID-19. Profiled with immunoSEQ multiplex PCR; TCRdb holds only in-frame clones, not every one. The sample shows a few hundred thousand clones, roughly 90% of them seen only once. The sequenced material came from PBMCs or T cells enriched from blood (not recorded which). The receptors stem from a young woman who had recovered from COVID-19.

This clone was detected only a few times. The same CDR3 also results from other DNA sequences found in this sample. This chain connects TRBV7-2 to TRBJ1-1; TRBD1 aligns across 12 bases. CDR1 is SGHTA and CDR2 is FQGNSA in the germline V gene. V was pared by 6 bases and J by 2 bases, with 1 base of the junction left unmatched. The CDR3 is 14 residues long. Here the CDR3 reads CASRGTGGNTEAFF. The CDR3 coding sequence is TGTGCCAGCAGGGGGACAGGGGGCAACACTGAAGCTTTCTTT. The whole variable domain, remainder taken from reference TRBV7-2 and TRBJ1-1, is GAGVSQSPSNKVTEKGKDVELRCDPISGHTALYWYRQSLGQGLEFLIYFQGNSAPDKSGLPSDRFSAERTGGSVSTLTIQRTQQEDSAVYLCASRGTGGNTEAFFGQGTRLTVV.

This clone occurred once. V and J are TRBV28 and TRBJ2-7; 7 nucleotides line up with TRBD1. The CDR3 totals 14 residues. CDR1 is MDHEN and CDR2 is SYDVKM in the germline V gene. The J segment lost 4 bases and the V segment lost 8 bases, leaving 11 bases of the junction unmatched. This CDR3 reads CASRPADREYEQYF. CDR3 nucleotides: TGTGCCAGCCGACCCGCCGACAGGGAATACGAGCAGTACTTC.

In its sample, this clone was seen many times. This chain uses TRBV11-2 with TRBJ2-7; no clear D gene. V lost 4 bases and J lost 0, with 13 bases in between. This CDR3 is 15 amino acids long. CDR1 SGHAT and CDR2 FQNNGV come from the germline V gene. CDR3 residues: CASSSPLGVSYEQYF. CDR3 sequence (DNA): TGTGCCAGCAGCTCGCCTTTAGGAGTCTCCTACGAGCAGTACTTC.

Here the CDR3 reads CASSEPSGRTVEETQYF. The DNA for the CDR3 is TGCGCCAGCAGTGAGCCGTCGGGTCGGACAGTGGAAGAGACCCAGTACTTC. The rearrangement links TRBV10-2 to TRBJ2-5, with D possibly being TRBD1 (6 bases). CDR3 length equals 17 residues. Per the germline V gene, CDR1 is WSHSY and CDR2 is SAAADI. V lost 2 bases, J lost 3 bases, and 19 bases lay in between.

V and J are TRBV28 and TRBJ2-1, with a tentative D call TRBD1 (6 bases). Per the germline V gene, CDR1 is MDHEN and CDR2 is SYDVKM. The CDR3 runs 13 residues. V was cut by 10 bases and J by 2 bases, with 12 bases left in between. The CDR3 loop is CATSDSAYNEQFF. CDR3 coding DNA: TGTGCCACCTCGGACAGCGCCTACAATGAGCAGTTCTTC.

The V call is TRBV7-2, the J call TRBJ2-2; possibly TRBD2 for D (5 bases). From germline, CDR1 is SGHTA and CDR2 FQGNSA. The CDR3 spans 14 residues. Trimming took off 5 bases at V and 0 bases at J, with 7 bases between the two ends. The CDR3 DNA follows: TGTGCCAGCAGCCCCGGGACGAACACCGGGGAGCTGTTTTTT. As protein: CASSPGTNTGELFF.

V gene TRBV11-2 combines with J gene TRBJ1-3; D perhaps matches TRBD1 (6 bases). V dropped 5 bases and J dropped 0 bases, with 11 bases sitting between them. The germline gives CDR1 SGHAT, CDR2 FQNNGV. This CDR3 is built from 15 residues. In nucleotides, the CDR3 is TGTGCCAGCAGCCAGGGACATAACTCTGGAAACACCATATATTTT. It encodes CASSQGHNSGNTIYF.

The chain couples TRBV10-3 to TRBJ1-1; D perhaps matches TRBD1 (5 bases). Between the trimmed V and J ends, which lost 4 bases and 1 base, there was a span of 13 bases. CDR1 and CDR2 from the germline V gene are ENHRY and SYGVKD. The CDR3 runs to 15 residues. CDR3 in DNA: TGTGCCATCAGTGCGGTTACTACAGGGAACACTGAAGCTTTCTTT. It yields the protein CAISAVTTGNTEAFF.

The chain recombines TRBV3-1 (or the pseudogene TRBV3-2) with TRBJ1-5, with 8 bases matching TRBD1. This CDR3 is built from 13 residues. With 4 bases clipped from V and 6 bases from J, the junction kept 2 bases outside the gene matches. Germline V gene sequence: CDR1 LGHDT, CDR2 YNNKEL (reference sequence). DNA for the CDR3: TGTGCCAGCAGCCGACAGGGGATTCAGCCCCAGCATTTT. Protein: CASSRQGIQPQHF.

This chain joins TRBV5-8 and TRBJ2-7; D is perhaps TRBD2 (6 bases). CDR3 size: 14 residues. Per the germline V gene, CDR1 is SGHTS and CDR2 is YDEGEE. V was pared by 4 bases and J by 5 bases, with 16 bases between. This chain's CDR3 is CASSPRRGSHEQYF. The CDR3 DNA sequence: TGTGCCAGCAGCCCGCGGAGGGGCTCTCACGAGCAGTACTTC. The full variable domain, in which reference TRBV5-8 and TRBJ2-7 provide the parts outside the CDR3, is EAGVTQSPTHLIKTRGQQATLRCSPISGHTSVYWYQQALGLGLQFLLWYDEGEERNRGNFPPRFSGRQFPNYSSELNVNALELEDSALYLCASSPRRGSHEQYFGPGTRLTVT.

The chain has TRBV5-6 and TRBJ1-3, with 7 positions matching TRBD1. This CDR3 region has 14 residues. V lost 5 bases and J lost 2; bases outside the gene matches: 4. The germline V gene encodes CDR1 SGHDT and CDR2 YYEEEE. The CDR3 is CASRYGTAGNTIYF. CDR3 sequence (DNA): TGTGCCAGCAGATACGGGACAGCTGGAAACACCATATATTTT.

The table lists this clone with a count of one. The chain links TRBV10-3 to TRBJ1-1; no definite D call. Deletions cut 10 bases from V and 5 bases from J, with 17 bases between. There are 13 residues in the CDR3. Germline CDR1 and CDR2: ENHRY and SYGVKD. The CDR3 region has the DNA TGTGCCACCGAGCGTGGGGAGAGTACTGAAGCTTTCTTT. Its translation is CATERGESTEAFF.

This sequence joins TRBV5-1 and TRBJ2-7; the D gene is possibly TRBD1 (5 bases). The V gene's germline CDR1 is SGHRS and CDR2 YFSETQ. The CDR3 covers 14 residues. With 3 bases removed from V and 0 bases from J, the gap between germline ends came to 10 bases. CDR3 amino acids: CASSSTDSSYEQYF. CDR3 sequence (DNA): TGCGCCAGCAGCTCCACTGACAGCTCCTACGAGCAGTACTTC.

The rearrangement uses TRBV2 and TRBJ1-5; D unresolved. Trimming removed 5 bases from V and 0 bases from J, with 8 bases in between. The V gene's germline CDR1 is SNHLY and CDR2 FYNNEI. The CDR3 consists of 14 residues. The DNA of the CDR3 is TGTGCCAGCAGTCGCGGAGATAGCAATCAGCCCCAGCATTTT. The encoded protein is CASSRGDSNQPQHF.

V gene TRBV10-3 combines with J gene TRBJ2-7, with TRBD1 matching over 9 bases. V lost 10 bases, J lost 2 bases, and 6 bases stayed unmatched. Per germline, CDR1 ENHRY and CDR2 SYGVKD. The CDR3 is made up of 13 amino acids. CDR3: CATRDRAAYEQYF. In nucleotides, the CDR3 is TGTGCCACAAGGGACAGGGCGGCCTACGAGCAGTACTTC.

The chain couples TRBV2 to TRBJ2-7; the match to TRBD1 covers 9 bases. CDR1 and CDR2 (germline): SNHLY, FYNNEI. Trimming cost V 6 bases and J 6 bases; bases outside gene matches: 6. The CDR3 contains 13 residues. The chain's CDR3 is CASRGQGVGEQYF. The CDR3 nucleotides are TGTGCCAGCAGGGGACAGGGAGTCGGCGAGCAGTACTTC.

The chain carries TRBV5-1 and TRBJ1-1, with unresolved D. V shed 0 bases and J shed 5 bases, with 8 bases lying between them. There are 13 residues in the CDR3. Germline V gene lookup returns CDR1 SGHRS and CDR2 YFSETQ. The CDR3 bases are TGCGCCAGCAGCTTGGGAGCGGGGACTGAAGCTTTCTTT. It translates to CASSLGAGTEAFF.

This clone has just a few counts. This chain links TRBV3-1 (or the pseudogene TRBV3-2) with TRBJ1-2; 9 bases align to TRBD1. V dropped 1 base and J dropped 7; count of bases not matched to a gene: 4. CDR1 is LGHDT, CDR2 YNNKEL, per germline (reference sequence). CDR3 length: 14 residues. CDR3 region: CASSQGDRESGYTF. DNA for the CDR3: TGTGCCAGCAGCCAAGGGGACAGGGAGAGTGGCTACACCTTC.

V and J are TRBV4-1 and TRBJ2-6; 10 bases are shared with TRBD1. Germline CDR1 is MGHRA and CDR2 is YSYEKL. Trimming took 1 base from V and 4 from J; bases not matched to a gene: 10. This CDR3 comprises 19 residues. The CDR3 DNA reads TGCGCCAGCAGCCAAGCTTGGGACAGGGGCTCCCTCGGGGCCAACGTCCTGACTTTC. It yields the protein CASSQAWDRGSLGANVLTF.

The chain recombines TRBV20-1 with TRBJ2-1; TRBD2 aligns across 9 bases. Trimming removed 3 bases from V and 4 bases from J; junction bases left unmatched: 4. Germline values: CDR1 DFQATT, CDR2 SNEGSKA (reference sequence). CDR3 length equals 14 residues. The CDR3 region is CSASLLAGYNEQFF. The CDR3 nucleotides are TGCAGTGCTAGTTTGCTAGCGGGGTACAATGAGCAGTTCTTC.

The chain uses TRBV10-1 and TRBJ2-1, with 7 bases matching TRBD2. The CDR3 extends over 15 amino acids. V was pared by 2 bases and J by 3 bases, with 4 bases of the junction left unmatched. Germline CDR1 and CDR2: WNHNN and SYGVQD (reference sequence). The CDR3 DNA follows: TGCGCCAGCAGTGAGGGGGGGGTCCTCTACAATGAGCAGTTCTTC. Translated: CASSEGGVLYNEQFF.

This clone has only one observation. The chain recombines TRBV4-1 with TRBJ1-4, with D maybe TRBD1 (5 bases). Trimming left V 4 bases short and J 4 bases short, with 16 bases between. The CDR3 loop spans 16 amino acids. Germline CDR1 and CDR2: MGHRA and YSYEKL. CDR3 DNA sequence: TGCGCCAGCAGCCGCGAAAGCAGGGCGCTTAATGAAAAACTGTTTTTT. Its translation: CASSRESRALNEKLFF.

J is TRBJ2-3 and V is TRBV5-1; the D gene is possibly TRBD2 (7 bases). Trimming cost V 0 bases and J 4 bases, with 12 bases left between them. The CDR3 extends over 15 amino acids. The germline V gene encodes CDR1 SGHRS and CDR2 YFSETQ. The CDR3 protein is CASSLVAGASDTQYF. CDR3 sequence (DNA): TGCGCCAGCAGCTTGGTGGCGGGGGCCTCAGATACGCAGTATTTT.

The chain couples TRBV2 to TRBJ2-3; D is possibly TRBD2 (6 bases). V was clipped by 5 bases and J by 0 bases, with 12 bases between them. Per germline, CDR1 SNHLY and CDR2 FYNNEI. There are 15 residues in the CDR3. CDR3 coding DNA: TGTGCCAGCAGTCGTGGTAGCGGTAGCACAGATACGCAGTATTTT. As protein: CASSRGSGSTDTQYF. The entire variable domain, with the rest obtained from reference TRBV2 and TRBJ2-3, is as follows: EPEVTQTPSHQVTQMGQEVILRCVPISNHLYFYWYRQILGQKVEFLVSFYNNEISEKSEIFDDQFSVERPDGSNFTLKIRSTKLEDSAMYFCASSRGSGSTDTQYFGPGTRLTVL.